Listed here is a single T cell receptor (beta chain). Antigen: not known. This record comes from a study of OX40 agonist ivuxolimab in advanced cancers. Across the whole study: Partial responses, seen in three patients, involved one hepatocellular carcinoma and two cutaneous melanomas. Study-wide points: It was not determined which antigens were specifically recognized by the peripheral T cells that had undergone clonal expansion.

Data came from immunoSEQ multiplex PCR; TCRdb stores just in-frame clones and leaves some out. The sample has around 97,000 clones; 84% are singletons. The length of the CDR3 is 14 residues. CDR1 and CDR2 (germline): MNHNS, SASEGT. V lost 9 bases and J lost 3; bases outside the gene matches: 8. The sequencing used CD4+ or CD8+ T cells sorted from blood, collected in a trial of the OX40 agonist ivuxolimab. This sequence joins TRBV6-1 and TRBJ1-3; TRBD1 aligns across 7 bases. The receptor was isolated from an adult with an advanced solid tumor such as melanoma, head and neck, liver or kidney cancer. CDR3: CASHNRGGGNTIYF. The CDR3 DNA sequence: TGTGCCAGTCATAACAGGGGAGGTGGAAACACCATATATTTT.